This passage covers 11 T cell receptor beta chains from one sample sequenced in a study of OX40 agonist ivuxolimab in advanced cancers. The table came from immunoSEQ multiplex PCR; TCRdb's copy has only in-frame clones and leaves some out. The table has approximately 160,000 clones, roughly 94% seen once. Specimen: CD4+ or CD8+ T cells sorted from blood, collected in a trial of the OX40 agonist ivuxolimab. The receptors derive from an adult with an advanced solid tumor such as melanoma, head and neck, liver or kidney cancer.

The gene calls are TRBV9 and TRBJ1-2; no definite D call. Deletions cut 3 bases from V and 0 bases from J, with 12 bases between. This CDR3 has 15 amino acids. From germline, CDR1 is SGDLS and CDR2 YYNGEE. For the CDR3, the DNA is TGTGCCAGCAGCGATCAAACCCTAGCTAACTATGGCTACACCTTC. It encodes CASSDQTLANYGYTF. The variable domain in full, completed from reference TRBV9 and TRBJ1-2, reads DSGVTQTPKHLITATGQRVTLRCSPRSGDLSVYWYQQSLDQGLQFLIQYYNGEERAKGNILERFSAQQFPDLHSELNLSSLELGDSALYFCASSDQTLANYGYTFGSGTRLTVV.

The rearrangement joins TRBV11-2 to TRBJ1-3; D is uncertain. Germline-derived CDR1 and CDR2 are SGHAT and FQNNGV. Trimming shortened V by 6 bases and J by 0 bases, and 15 bases separated the two germline ends. CDR3 length: 16 residues. The CDR3 sequence: CASSPLRVNSGNTIYF. CDR3 nucleotide sequence: TGTGCCAGCAGTCCCCTCCGAGTTAACTCTGGAAACACCATATATTTT.

This chain uses TRBV7-9 with TRBJ2-3; D is perhaps TRBD2 (5 bases). Trimming pared 5 bases from V and 2 bases from J, leaving 14 bases between. The CDR3 runs 15 residues. The germline V gene encodes CDR1 SEHNR and CDR2 FQNEAQ (reference sequence). In nucleotides, the CDR3 is TGTGCCAGCAGCCAATCAGAGACTAACACAGATACGCAGTATTTT. It encodes CASSQSETNTDTQYF.

The V call is TRBV28, the J call TRBJ1-1; TRBD1 matches at 7 bases. This CDR3 is 15 amino acids long. V was pared by 2 bases and J by 4 bases, with 7 bases of the junction left unmatched. Germline V gives CDR1 MDHEN, CDR2 SYDVKM. CDR3 region: CASSLDDRVTTEAFF. As DNA, the CDR3 is TGTGCCAGCAGTTTAGATGACAGGGTAACCACTGAAGCTTTCTTT.

A remark on this clone: The junction departs from the called germline gene at one end, perhaps through a read error. The chain recombines TRBV19 with TRBJ2-7, with 10 bases aligning to TRBD2. CDR3 length equals 14 residues. From germline, CDR1 is LNHDA and CDR2 SQIVND (reference sequence). The CDR3 DNA reads TGTGCCAGTAGCATAGCGGGAGGACCCTACGAGCAGTACTTC. Amino acid sequence: CASSIAGGPYEQYF.

In this sample, this clone turned up once. The V gene is TRBV6-6, the J gene TRBJ1-2, with 9 bases aligning to TRBD1. The J segment lost 8 bases and the V segment lost 6 bases, leaving 10 bases of the junction unmatched. The CDR3 is 14 residues long. Germline V gene sequence: CDR1 MNHNY, CDR2 SVGAGI (reference sequence). The CDR3 sequence is CASSHRGRGLGYTF. CDR3 nucleotide sequence: TGTGCCAGCAGCCACAGGGGGCGGGGGTTGGGCTACACCTTC.

The chain carries TRBV6-5 and TRBJ1-5; D unclear. CDR3 length: 14 residues. Trimming removed 7 bases at V and 3 bases at J, with 13 bases between. The germline V gene encodes CDR1 MNHEY and CDR2 SVGAGI. CDR3 protein: CASTDGSLNQPQHF. Written as DNA, the CDR3 is TGTGCCAGCACCGACGGAAGTCTCAATCAGCCCCAGCATTTT.

The chain couples TRBV6-1 to TRBJ2-4, with TRBD1 as a possible D gene (6 bases). Trimming pared 1 base from V and 7 bases from J, leaving 14 bases between. In germline, CDR1 is MNHNS, CDR2 SASEGT. The CDR3 length is 15 residues. Here the CDR3 DNA reads TGTGCCAGCAGTGAAGACGACAGGCAGAGGAACATTCAGTACTTC. Amino acid sequence: CASSEDDRQRNIQYF.

V gene TRBV6-5 combines with J gene TRBJ1-1, with D perhaps TRBD1 (5 bases). Germline-derived CDR1 and CDR2 are MNHEY and SVGAGI. The CDR3 extends over 13 amino acids. The V gene lost 6 bases and the J gene lost 1 base, with 9 bases spanning the gap. This CDR3 reads CASSFDRNTEAFF. As DNA, the CDR3 is TGTGCCAGCAGCTTCGACAGGAACACTGAAGCTTTCTTT.

V and J are TRBV18 and TRBJ2-5, with TRBD2 matching 7 bases. V gave up 1 base and J gave up 2 bases; unmatched junction bases: 4. This CDR3 has 15 residues. Germline V CDR1 and CDR2: KGHSH, LQKENI. The DNA of the CDR3 is TGTGCCAGCTCACCACGGGGAGGGCTACAAGAGACCCAGTACTTC. Its translation is CASSPRGGLQETQYF. Looking up the rest from reference TRBV18 and TRBJ2-5 gives the full variable domain: NAGVMQNPRHLVRRRGQEARLRCSPMKGHSHVYWYRQLPEEGLKFMVYLQKENIIDESGMPKERFSAEFPKEGPSILRIQQVVRGDSAAYFCASSPRGGLQETQYFGPGTRLLVL.

The V call is TRBV4-3, the J call TRBJ2-3; D is undetermined. CDR1 and CDR2 from the germline V gene are LGHNA and YSLEER. The CDR3 runs 15 residues. The germline V and J ends were trimmed by 0 bases and 0 bases, with 7 bases remaining between them. CDR3 loop: CASSQDPVSTDTQYF. The CDR3 DNA reads as TGCGCCAGCAGCCAAGACCCGGTTAGCACAGATACGCAGTATTTT.